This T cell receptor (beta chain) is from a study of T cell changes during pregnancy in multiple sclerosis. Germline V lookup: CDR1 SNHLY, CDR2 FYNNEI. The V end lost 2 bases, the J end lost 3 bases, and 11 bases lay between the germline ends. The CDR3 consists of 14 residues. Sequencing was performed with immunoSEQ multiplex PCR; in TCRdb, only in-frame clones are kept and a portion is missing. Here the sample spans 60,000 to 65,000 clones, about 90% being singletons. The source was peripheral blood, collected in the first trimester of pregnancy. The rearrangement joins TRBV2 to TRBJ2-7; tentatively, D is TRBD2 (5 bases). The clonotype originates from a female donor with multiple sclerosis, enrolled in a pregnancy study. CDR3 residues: CASSELVLDYEQYF. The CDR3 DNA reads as TGTGCCAGCAGTGAACTTGTACTAGACTACGAGCAGTACTTC.